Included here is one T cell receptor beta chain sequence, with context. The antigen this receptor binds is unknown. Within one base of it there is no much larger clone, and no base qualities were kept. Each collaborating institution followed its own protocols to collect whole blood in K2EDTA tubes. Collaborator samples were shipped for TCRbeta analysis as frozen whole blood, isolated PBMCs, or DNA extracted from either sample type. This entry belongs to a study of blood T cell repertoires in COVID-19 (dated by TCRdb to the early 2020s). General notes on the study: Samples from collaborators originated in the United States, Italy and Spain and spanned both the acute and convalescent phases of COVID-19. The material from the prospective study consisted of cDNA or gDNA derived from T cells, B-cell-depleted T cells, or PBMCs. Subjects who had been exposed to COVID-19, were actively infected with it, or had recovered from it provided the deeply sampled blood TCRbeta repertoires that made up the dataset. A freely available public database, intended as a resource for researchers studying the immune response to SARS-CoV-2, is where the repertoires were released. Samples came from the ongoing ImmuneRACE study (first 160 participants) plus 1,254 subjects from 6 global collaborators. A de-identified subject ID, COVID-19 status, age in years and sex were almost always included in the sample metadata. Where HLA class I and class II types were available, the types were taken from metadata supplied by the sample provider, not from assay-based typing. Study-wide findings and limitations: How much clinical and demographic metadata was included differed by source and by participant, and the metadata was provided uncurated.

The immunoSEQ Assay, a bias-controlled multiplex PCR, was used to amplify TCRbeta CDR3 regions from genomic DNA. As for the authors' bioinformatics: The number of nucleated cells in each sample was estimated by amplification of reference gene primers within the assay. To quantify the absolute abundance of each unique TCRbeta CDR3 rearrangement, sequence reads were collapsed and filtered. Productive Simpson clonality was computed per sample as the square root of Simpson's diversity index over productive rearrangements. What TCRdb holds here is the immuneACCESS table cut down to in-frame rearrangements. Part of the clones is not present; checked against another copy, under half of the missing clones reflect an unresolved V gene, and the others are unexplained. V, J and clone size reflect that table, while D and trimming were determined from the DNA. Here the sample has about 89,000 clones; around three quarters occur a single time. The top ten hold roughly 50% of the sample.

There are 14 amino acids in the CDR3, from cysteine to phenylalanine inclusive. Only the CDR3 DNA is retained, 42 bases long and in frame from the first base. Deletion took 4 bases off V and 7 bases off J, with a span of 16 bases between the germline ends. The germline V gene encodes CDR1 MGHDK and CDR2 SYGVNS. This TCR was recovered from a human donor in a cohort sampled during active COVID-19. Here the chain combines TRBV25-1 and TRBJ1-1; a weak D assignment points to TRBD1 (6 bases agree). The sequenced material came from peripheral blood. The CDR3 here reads CASSGEQGFSEAFF. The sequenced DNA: TGTGCCAGCAGTGGCGAACAGGGTTTTAGTGAAGCTTTCTTT. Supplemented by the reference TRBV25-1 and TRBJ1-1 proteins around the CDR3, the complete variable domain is EADIYQTPRYLVIGTGKKITLECSQTMGHDKMYWYQQDPGMELHLIHYSYGVNSTEKGDLSSESTVSRIRTEHFPLTLESARPSHTSQYLCASSGEQGFSEAFFGQGTRLTVV.